This T cell receptor (beta chain) is drawn from a study of blood T cells in healthy people across ages. Study findings and constraints: Fewer expanded clones and more diversity marked long-lived versus aged donors.

The total RNA that was extracted per sample amounted to at least 5.5 micrograms. To note about this clonotype: The antigen is unknown.

The authors ran a second PCR of about 6 to 12 cycles using a sample-barcoded 5' primer and a J-beta primer mix. Every cDNA molecule bore a tag from a template-switch adaptor containing 12 random nucleotides. Samples each returned at least 2.5 million CDR3-containing paired-end reads. MiXCR was run by TCRdb on the 5' RACE reads, yielding one entry per CDR3 protein. The repertoire holds around 1.5 million distinct CDR3 sequences, with approximately 38% as singletons. V was trimmed by 5 bases and J by 13 bases, leaving 27 bases between them. CDR3 size: 16 residues. The specimen was blood. The V and J genes are TRBV12-3 or TRBV12-4 and TRBJ2-1, with D perhaps matching TRBD1 (7 bases). This clonotype was sampled from a woman in her late teens or twenties in good health. In DNA form, the CDR3 reads TGTGCCAGCAGTGAGACAGGGTGGGGGGCAAAAGAGACCCAGTTCTTC. It encodes CASSETGWGAKETQFF.